This TCR beta chain is from a study of control samples from healthy donors and cancer patients. From germline, CDR1 is LGHNA and CDR2 YNFKEQ. There are 15 residues in the CDR3. V was pared by 0 bases and J by 7 bases, with 10 bases between. Sequencing was performed with immunoSEQ multiplex PCR; in TCRdb, only in-frame clones are kept and a portion is missing. The sample contains 150,000 to 200,000 clones, 90% to 95% of which appear only once. Sequencing was carried out using blood. This chain links TRBV4-2 with TRBJ1-6, with D possibly matching TRBD1 (5 bases). The TCR originated in a man aged 18 to 30 in good health. CDR3 nucleotides: TGTGCCAGCAGCCAAGATCGGAGGGGAAATTCACCCCTCCACTTT. It is translated as CASSQDRRGNSPLHF.